This T cell receptor (beta chain) was found in a study of T cells in Graves' hyperthyroidism and ophthalmopathy. This clonotype was recorded many times. Its target is not known. Researchers amplified the TCR beta CDR3 regions from RNA transcripts. Researchers ran a first-round RT-PCR on the TCR CDR3 using the HTBI primer set. From the multiplex PCR reads, TCRdb called clonotypes with MiXCR, one entry per CDR3 protein. The sample has hundreds of thousands of distinct CDR3 sequences; 15% are singletons. Overall study findings and caveats: Ophthalmopathy prediction by the model preceded onset by a median approximately 6.9 months.

V trimming: 5 bases; J trimming: 4 bases; junction bases outside the gene matches: 11. The CDR3 covers 16 residues. Germline lookup yields CDR1 MDHEN and CDR2 SYDVKM. This TCR came from a woman under 40 with Graves' hyperthyroidism. The sequenced sample consisted of blood. The chain carries TRBV28 and TRBJ2-5, with 9 bases aligning to TRBD1. The chain's CDR3 is CASSPPLYRGRETQYF. CDR3 in DNA: TGTGCCAGCAGTCCCCCACTCTACAGGGGGCGAGAGACCCAGTACTTC.